This TCR beta chain is from a study of monozygotic twins with inflammatory bowel disease. A 2.5 ml blood sample was drawn per donor. Using the 5' RACE reads, TCRdb records one entry per CDR3 protein without DNA. In all, the sample yields about 380,000 distinct CDR3 sequences. The germline CDR1 and CDR2 sequences are SGHAT and FQNNGV. The length of the CDR3 is 18 residues. The rearrangement joins TRBV11-2 to TRBJ2-1; the TCRdb D gene call, TRBD2, has no DNA to confirm it. Material for sequencing was blood. This TCR came from a human donor with ulcerative colitis or Crohn's disease, or a healthy co-twin of an affected twin (not recorded which). CDR3 amino acids: CASRPGLAGGSSYNEQFF.